This T cell receptor beta chain was recovered during a study of T cell repertoires in MIS-A myocarditis (dated by TCRdb to 2021 to 2024). The immunoSEQ bias-controlled multiplex PCR was used to amplify TCRbeta CDR3 regions, which were then sequenced at high throughput. As for how the authors treated the data: CDR3 sequences were collapsed and filtered by the immunoSEQ vendor pipeline to quantify abundance and frequency of each unique TCRbeta CDR3. Dominant CDR3 amino acid sequences were clustered with SARS-CoV-2-specific ImmuneCODE TCRbeta sequences by CD-HIT at a 90% global sequence identity threshold. Clones at frequencies from 0.1 to 1 were categorized as hyperexpanded, and clones at frequencies from 0.01 to 0.1 were categorized as large. For the dominant clones, CDR3 amino acid sequences and V and J gene assignments were confirmed with MiXCR. The R stringdist package was used to calculate Levenshtein distances between the patient clonotypes and the ImmuneCODE hits. TCRdb's version of the immuneACCESS table is confined to in-frame rearrangements and falls short of the full clone set. An unresolved V gene accounts for under half of the shortfall where checked; the remainder is of unknown origin. V, J and clone size are those of that table, while D and trimming were read from the DNA. Present in this sample are 6,600 or so clones, approximately 80% of which were seen just once. Together, the top ten hold approximately 18% of the sample.

From its cysteine to its phenylalanine, the CDR3 spans 12 amino acids. Just CDR3 DNA is preserved here, 36 bases in frame from base 1. V loses 0 bases of germline sequence and J loses 2 bases, and the interval between the two ends is 0 bases. CDR1 and CDR2 are drawn from the germline V gene: KGHSH, LQKENI. The QIAamp DNA FFPE kit was used to extract genomic DNA from formalin-fixed paraffin-embedded autopsy tissue. As to this clone: Its antigen is unknown. Per-base qualities were not stored, and no clone one base away is much larger.

The rearrangement joined TRBV18 to TRBJ2-3; no confident D gene assignment can be made. This TCR came from a man aged 18 to 29 with fulminant myocarditis from multisystem inflammatory syndrome in adults (MIS-A) after COVID-19. Input material: right inferior lung lobe tissue obtained at autopsy. The CDR3 region reads CASSPPTDTQYF. The DNA sequence is as follows: TGTGCCAGCTCACCACCCACAGATACGCAGTATTTT. With the rest looked up from the reference TRBV18 and TRBJ2-3 genes rather than sequenced, the full variable domain is NAGVMQNPRHLVRRRGQEARLRCSPMKGHSHVYWYRQLPEEGLKFMVYLQKENIIDESGMPKERFSAEFPKEGPSILRIQQVVRGDSAAYFCASSPPTDTQYFGPGTRLTVL.